A single sample is the source of the 22 T cell receptor beta chains below, sequenced in a study of T cells in localized non-small cell lung cancer (dated by TCRdb to between 2020 and 2021). Receptors were amplified or captured by the immunoSEQ multiplex PCR assay. TCRdb limited this immuneACCESS table to in-frame rearrangements with V and J called. A share of clones is missing; checked studies link under half to unresolved V genes, and the rest is unexplained. Present in this sample are 1,500 to 2,000 clones, approximately 25% of which were seen just once. Of the sample, about an eighth falls within the top ten clones. The specimen comprised lung tumor tissue, sampled before any cancer treatment. Every receptor here comes from a woman aged 35 to 69 with stage I lung adenocarcinoma.

Here the CDR3 DNA reads TGTGCCAGCAGCTCCCTCAATGGGGGGGAATCACCCCTCCACTTT. Translation gives CASSSLNGGESPLHF. The chain employs TRBV11-3 and TRBJ1-6; TRBD1 is a possible D gene (5 bases). The V and J ends lost 4 bases and 10 bases respectively, with 17 bases between them. The CDR3 runs 15 residues. CDR1 is SGHNT and CDR2 is YENEEA in the germline V gene.

This clone appeared a few times. This rearrangement joins TRBV6-8 to TRBJ1-4; weak D call: TRBD1 (6 bases). This CDR3 is built from 15 residues. V lost 0 bases and J lost 4, with 9 bases in between. Germline CDR1 and CDR2: MNHGY and SAAAGT. The CDR3 loop is CASSYSGGRNEKLFF. Here the CDR3 DNA reads TGTGCCAGCAGTTACTCGGGGGGCCGTAATGAAAAACTGTTTTTT.

By share, this clone counts as medium-sized. The chain uses TRBV28 and TRBJ1-5; D may be TRBD1 (6 bases). The CDR3 is made up of 17 amino acids. CDR1 is MDHEN, CDR2 SYDVKM, per germline. V was clipped by 3 bases and J by 0 bases, with 15 bases between them. CDR3 DNA: TGTGCCAGCAGTTTCGGGACATTCTGGGATAGCAATCAGCCCCAGCATTTT. Its protein is CASSFGTFWDSNQPQHF.

This clone was seen only a few times. The chain joins TRBV11-3 to TRBJ1-1; D unclear. Looked up from germline, CDR1 is SGHNT and CDR2 is YENEEA. V was pared by 5 bases and J by 1 base, with 11 bases between. The CDR3 extends over 14 amino acids. DNA for the CDR3: TGTGCCAGCAGCAGAACGCAGAGGAACACTGAAGCTTTCTTT. This codes for CASSRTQRNTEAFF.

This clone was observed a few times. The CDR3 loop reads CASGLAEGNEQFF. DNA of the CDR3: TGTGCCAGCGGACTAGCTGAGGGCAATGAGCAGTTCTTC. V gene TRBV19 combines with J gene TRBJ2-1; 8 nucleotides align to TRBD2. The length of the CDR3 is 13 residues. V trimming: 9 bases; J trimming: 6 bases; junction bases outside the gene matches: 7. Germline-derived CDR1 and CDR2 are LNHDA and SQIVND (reference sequence).

The V and J genes are TRBV19 and TRBJ2-1; TRBD2 matches at 14 bases. J lost 7 bases, V lost 3 bases, and 2 bases had no gene match. The CDR3 covers 15 residues. Germline V lookup: CDR1 LNHDA, CDR2 SQIVND (reference sequence). Here the CDR3 DNA reads TGTGCCAGTAGTATCGGGACTAGCGGGAGTAATGAGCAGTTCTTC. This encodes CASSIGTSGSNEQFF.

This clone was observed a handful of times. V is TRBV28 and J is TRBJ2-3; D perhaps matches TRBD2 (6 bases). Germline values: CDR1 MDHEN, CDR2 SYDVKM. The V and J ends lost 6 bases and 0 bases respectively, with 13 bases between them. This CDR3 has 15 amino acids. The CDR3 sequence is CASSRSGSSTDTQYF. The DNA for the CDR3 is TGTGCCAGCAGCCGTAGCGGATCTAGCACAGATACGCAGTATTTT.

This clone has only a few counts. This chain uses TRBV5-1 with TRBJ2-7; 9 nucleotides agree with TRBD1. Germline CDR1 is SGHRS and CDR2 is YFSETQ. The CDR3 has 15 amino acids. V shed 0 bases, J shed 1 base, and the junction held 2 bases outside the gene matches. The CDR3 nucleotides read TGCGCCAGCAGCTTGGAGACAGGGGGATCCTACGAGCAGTACTTC. Translated: CASSLETGGSYEQYF.

The CDR3 protein is CASTPGFSGTEAFF. The CDR3, as DNA: TGTGCCAGCACCCCGGGATTCTCAGGGACTGAAGCTTTCTTT. The gene calls are TRBV11-3 and TRBJ1-1; D possibly corresponds to TRBD1 (5 bases). Germline CDR1 reads SGHNT; CDR2 reads YENEEA. The ends were cut back, 7 bases at V and 5 bases at J, with 17 bases in the middle. The length of the CDR3 is 14 residues.

The genes are TRBV11-3 and TRBJ2-7; 12 bases line up with TRBD2. Germline V gives CDR1 SGHNT, CDR2 YENEEA. V was clipped by 3 bases and J by 0 bases; unmatched bases: 0. The CDR3 loop spans 15 amino acids. The CDR3 DNA sequence: TGTGCCAGCAGCTTGGGACTAGCGGGCTCCTACGAGCAGTACTTC. Encoded protein: CASSLGLAGSYEQYF.

There are a few counts of this clone. This chain's CDR3 is CASSGADRGAPGDTQYF. The CDR3, as DNA: TGTGCCAGTAGTGGGGCGGACAGGGGCGCCCCAGGAGATACGCAGTATTTT. This chain connects TRBV19 to TRBJ2-3; 9 nucleotides line up with TRBD1. The CDR3 has 17 residues. Per germline, CDR1 LNHDA and CDR2 SQIVND (reference sequence). Trimming took 5 bases from V and 5 from J; bases not matched to a gene: 14.

This clone appeared a few times. The rearrangement links TRBV6-8 to TRBJ2-7; 7 bases map to TRBD2. CDR1 and CDR2 (germline): MNHGY, SAAAGT. The CDR3 consists of 12 residues. V gave up 8 bases and J gave up 0 bases; unmatched junction bases: 1. The CDR3 DNA reads TGTGCCAGCCGCGGGAGCTCCTACGAGCAGTACTTC. It specifies CASRGSSYEQYF.

This sequence joins TRBV19 and TRBJ2-1, with 8 positions matching TRBD2. The CDR3 is made up of 17 amino acids. Trimming cost V 2 bases and J 0 bases; bases outside gene matches: 6. Germline V gene data show CDR1 as LNHDA and CDR2 as SQIVND (reference sequence). CDR3 coding DNA: TGTGCCAGTAGTATACGGGCGGGAGGTCCCTCCTACAATGAGCAGTTCTTC. It codes for CASSIRAGGPSYNEQFF. The full variable domain, its missing parts supplied by reference TRBV19 and TRBJ2-1, is DGGITQSPKYLFRKEGQNVTLSCEQNLNHDAMYWYRQDPGQGLRLIYYSQIVNDFQKGDIAEGYSVSREKKESFPLTVTSAQKNPTAFYLCASSIRAGGPSYNEQFFGPGTRLTVL.

Within the sample, this clone is medium-sized (0.01 to 0.1%). The chain combines TRBV30 with TRBJ2-6; D is ambiguous. CDR1 and CDR2 from the germline V gene are GTSNPN and SVGIG (reference sequence). Trimming removed 3 bases at V and 0 bases at J, with 6 bases between. The CDR3 extends over 14 amino acids. The CDR3 loop reads CAWSGASGANVLTF. For the CDR3, the DNA is TGTGCCTGGAGCGGAGCCTCTGGGGCCAACGTCCTGACTTTC.

This clone came up a few times. The chain joins TRBV9 to TRBJ2-5; possible D gene TRBD1, 5 bases. Deletions cut 3 bases from V and 4 bases from J, with 13 bases between. Per the germline V gene, CDR1 is SGDLS and CDR2 is YYNGEE. This CDR3 has 14 amino acids. The CDR3 protein is CASSALSQGETQYF. In DNA, the CDR3 is TGTGCCAGCAGCGCACTATCGCAGGGAGAGACCCAGTACTTC.

This clone appeared a few times. The chain recombines TRBV11-3 with TRBJ1-1; a possible D gene is TRBD1 (5 bases). With 4 bases removed from V and 5 bases from J, the gap between germline ends came to 14 bases. Per the germline V gene, CDR1 is SGHNT and CDR2 is YENEEA. The CDR3 covers 14 residues. In DNA, the CDR3 is TGTGCCAGCAGCTCCCCAGAGCAGGGTACTGAAGCTTTCTTT. The encoded protein is CASSSPEQGTEAFF.

This clone was observed a handful of times. The CDR3 end is not reached by the read, which stops 1 residue before it; the germline J gene fills it in. V usage is TRBV10-3 and J usage is TRBJ1-1, with D uncertain. Trimming cost V 2 bases and J 9 bases, with 19 bases left between them. This CDR3 comprises 15 residues. Germline values: CDR1 ENHRY, CDR2 SYGVKD. CDR3 protein: CAISETPDPDSQAFF. CDR3 bases read: TGTGCCATCAGTGAGACCCCGGACCCGGATAGTCAAGCTTTC.

This clone was detected a few times. The chain uses TRBV30 and TRBJ2-1; TRBD2 aligns across 8 bases. CDR1 is GTSNPN and CDR2 is SVGIG in the germline V gene (reference sequence). V lost 2 bases to trimming and J lost 4 bases; unmatched junction nucleotides: 7. CDR3 length equals 15 residues. The CDR3 spells CAWSWSSGLYNEQFF. CDR3 sequence (DNA): TGTGCCTGGAGTTGGTCTAGCGGGTTATACAATGAGCAGTTCTTC.

The chain links TRBV18 to TRBJ1-4; D remains unclear. CDR1 and CDR2 (germline): KGHSH, LQKENI. Trimming shortened V by 3 bases and J by 0 bases, and 8 bases separated the two germline ends. CDR3 size: 15 residues. This CDR3 reads CASSPTDATNEKLFF. CDR3 bases: TGTGCCAGCTCACCCACGGACGCAACTAATGAAAAACTGTTTTTT.

Here the CDR3 DNA reads TGTGCCAGCGCTAGCGGTTACTACAATGAGCAGTTCTTC. Its translation: CASASGYYNEQFF. This chain uses TRBV2 with TRBJ2-1; 7 positions match TRBD2. CDR3 length equals 13 residues. CDR1 is SNHLY, CDR2 FYNNEI, per germline. Germline trimming cut 8 bases from V and 3 bases from J; bases unmatched to any gene: 4.

The rearrangement links TRBV19 to TRBJ2-1; 11 bases agree with TRBD2. V shed 3 bases, J shed 2 bases, and the junction held 3 bases outside the gene matches. Germline V lookup: CDR1 LNHDA, CDR2 SQIVND (reference sequence). The CDR3 consists of 16 residues. The CDR3 coding sequence is TGTGCCAGTAGTATTCTAGCGGGGGGCCCCTACAATGAGCAGTTCTTC. The encoded protein is CASSILAGGPYNEQFF.

This clone was found a few times. The V gene is TRBV15, the J gene TRBJ1-2; 9 bases map to TRBD1. CDR1 is LNHNV and CDR2 is YYDKDF in the germline V gene (reference sequence). The junction had 8 bases not matched to a gene; V was cut back by 0 bases and J by 6 bases. The CDR3 runs 16 residues. The DNA for the CDR3 is TGTGCCACCAGCAGAGATAATCTTGGGACAGGGAATGGCTACACCTTC. Residues: CATSRDNLGTGNGYTF.